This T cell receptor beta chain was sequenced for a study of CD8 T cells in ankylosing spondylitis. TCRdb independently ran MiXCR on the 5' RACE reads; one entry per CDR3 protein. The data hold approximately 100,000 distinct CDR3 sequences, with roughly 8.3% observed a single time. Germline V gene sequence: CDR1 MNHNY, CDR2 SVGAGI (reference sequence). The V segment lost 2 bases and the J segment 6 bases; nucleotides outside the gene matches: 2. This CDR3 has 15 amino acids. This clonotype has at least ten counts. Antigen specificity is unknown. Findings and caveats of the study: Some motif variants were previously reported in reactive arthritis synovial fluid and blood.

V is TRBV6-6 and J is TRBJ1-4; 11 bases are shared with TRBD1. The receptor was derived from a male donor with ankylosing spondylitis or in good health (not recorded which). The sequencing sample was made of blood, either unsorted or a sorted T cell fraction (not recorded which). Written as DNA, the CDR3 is TGTGCCAGCAGTTACCGGGACAGGGGGGATGAAAAACTGTTTTTT. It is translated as CASSYRDRGDEKLFF.